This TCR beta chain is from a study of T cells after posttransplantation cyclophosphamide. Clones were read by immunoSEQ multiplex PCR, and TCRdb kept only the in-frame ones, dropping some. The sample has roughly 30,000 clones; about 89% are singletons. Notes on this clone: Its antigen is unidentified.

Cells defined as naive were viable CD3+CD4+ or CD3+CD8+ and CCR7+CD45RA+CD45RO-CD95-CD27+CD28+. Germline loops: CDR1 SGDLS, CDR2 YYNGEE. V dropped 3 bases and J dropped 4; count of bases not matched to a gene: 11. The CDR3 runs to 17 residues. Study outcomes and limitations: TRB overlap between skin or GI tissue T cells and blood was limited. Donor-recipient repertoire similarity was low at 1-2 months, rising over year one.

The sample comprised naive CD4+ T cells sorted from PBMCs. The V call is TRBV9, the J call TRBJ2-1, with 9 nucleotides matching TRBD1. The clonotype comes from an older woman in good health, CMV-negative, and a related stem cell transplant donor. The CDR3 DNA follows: TGTGCCAGCAGCGGCCCTTTCCGGGACAGGGTGTACAATGAGCAGTTCTTC. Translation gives CASSGPFRDRVYNEQFF.